The T cell receptor (beta chain) described here comes from a study of graft-versus-host responses after intestinal transplantation. Regarding the study as a whole: Researchers found GvH clones in recipient marrow, and some showed up first in ileum or blood. Where graft-donor T cell macrochimerism was present, patients had high graft-versus-host to host-versus-graft clonal ratios in allografts.

The sample holds one count of this clone. Its target is unknown. Sequencing was performed with immunoSEQ multiplex PCR; in TCRdb, only in-frame clones are kept and a portion is missing. This repertoire shows tens of thousands of clones, approximately 92% found once; its top ten account for less than 0.4%. The V gene end was trimmed by 4 bases and the J gene end by 5 bases; junction bases not matched to a gene: 6. Germline lookup yields CDR1 SGHNT and CDR2 YYREEE (reference sequence). The CDR3 runs to 14 residues. This receptor was obtained from a human donor who received an intestinal transplant. Sequencing used unstimulated CD4+ T cells sorted from spleen or lymph node cells, obtained before intestinal transplant. The gene calls are TRBV5-4 and TRBJ2-1; 7 bases are a match to TRBD1. CDR3 in amino acids: CASSAGTVDNEQFF. The CDR3 DNA sequence: TGTGCCAGCAGCGCCGGGACAGTAGACAATGAGCAGTTCTTC.